This record concerns one TCR beta chain sequence. Germline assignment: CDR1 SGHRS and CDR2 YFSETQ. The CDR3 is 12 residues long. Trimming left V 4 bases short and J 6 bases short, with 10 bases between. The data stem from a study of shared clonotypes between healthy human individuals. The assay was immunoSEQ multiplex PCR, and TCRdb's table has in-frame clones only and misses some. The profile shows about 2.3 million clones, approximately 90% of them singletons. The source of this sequence is a man between 18 and 29 years old in good health. Some clones in this sample may be carry-over from other donors' samples. The chain employs TRBV5-1 and TRBJ1-2; D remains ambiguous. The sequenced sample consisted of naive CD4+ T cells from PBMCs. The subset denotes: CD45RA+ positively selected. CDR3: CASSPDTDGYTF. CDR3 bases: TGCGCCAGCAGCCCCGATACTGATGGCTACACCTTC.